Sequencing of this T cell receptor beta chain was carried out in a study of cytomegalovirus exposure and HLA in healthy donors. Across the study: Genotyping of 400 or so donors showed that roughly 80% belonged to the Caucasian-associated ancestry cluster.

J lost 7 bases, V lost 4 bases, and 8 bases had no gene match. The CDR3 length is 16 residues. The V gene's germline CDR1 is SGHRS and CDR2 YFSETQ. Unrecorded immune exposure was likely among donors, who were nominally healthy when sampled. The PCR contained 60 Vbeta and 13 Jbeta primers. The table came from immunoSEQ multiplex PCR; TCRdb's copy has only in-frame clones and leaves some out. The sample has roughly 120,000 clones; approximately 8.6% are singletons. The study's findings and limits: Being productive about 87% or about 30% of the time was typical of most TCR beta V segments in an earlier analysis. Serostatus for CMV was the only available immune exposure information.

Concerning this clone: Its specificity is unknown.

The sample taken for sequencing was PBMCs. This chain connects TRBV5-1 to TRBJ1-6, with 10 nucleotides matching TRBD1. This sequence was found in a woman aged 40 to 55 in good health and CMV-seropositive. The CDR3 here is CASSRGGQGGNSPLHF. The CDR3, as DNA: TGCGCCAGCAGCAGAGGCGGACAGGGGGGGAATTCACCCCTCCACTTT.